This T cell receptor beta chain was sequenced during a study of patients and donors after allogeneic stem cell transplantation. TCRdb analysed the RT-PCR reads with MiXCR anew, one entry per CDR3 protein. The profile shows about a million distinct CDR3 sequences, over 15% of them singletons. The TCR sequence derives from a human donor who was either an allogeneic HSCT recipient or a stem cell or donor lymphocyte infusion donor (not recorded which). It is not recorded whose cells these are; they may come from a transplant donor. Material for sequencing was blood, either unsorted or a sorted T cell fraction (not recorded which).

The CDR3 coding sequence is TGTGCCAGCAGCGCCACGGGACAGATTCGCACAGATACGCAGTATTTT. This translates into CASSATGQIRTDTQYF. The chain links TRBV7-9 to TRBJ2-3, with 7 bases lining up with TRBD1. CDR3 length: 16 amino acids. Germline CDR1 SEHNR, CDR2 FQNEAQ (reference sequence). J gave up 1 base and V 5 bases, and 9 bases lay outside the gene matches.